The 18 T cell receptor beta chains listed next were all sequenced from one sample in a study of T cell responses to AZD1222 COVID-19 vaccine. Method: immunoSEQ multiplex PCR; TCRdb's copy keeps in-frame clones and lacks some. Of roughly 77,000 clones in the sample, about 92% were seen once. The specimen comprised peripheral blood, sampled 28 days after the second AZD1222 dose. These receptors were collected from an adult who received the AZD1222 COVID-19 vaccine.

Here the CDR3 reads CASSRAPPTSSSSYEQYF. The CDR3 DNA sequence: TGTGCCAGTTCCCGGGCCCCCCCGACCTCATCGAGCTCCTACGAGCAGTACTTC. The genes are TRBV2 and TRBJ2-7; no clear D. This CDR3 spans 18 amino acids. The V end was cut by 9 bases, the J end by 0 bases, with 27 bases between. Looked up from germline, CDR1 is SNHLY and CDR2 is FYNNEI.

CDR3 in amino acids: CASSPHRQSYGYTF. The CDR3 region has the DNA TGTGCCAGCAGCCCCCACCGACAGTCCTATGGCTACACCTTC. The chain employs TRBV3-1 (or the pseudogene TRBV3-2) and TRBJ1-2; weak D call: TRBD1 (5 bases). Per the germline V gene, CDR1 is LGHDT and CDR2 is YNNKEL (reference sequence). V lost 4 bases, J lost 4 bases, and 13 bases lay in between. This CDR3 has 14 amino acids.

The chain links TRBV19 to TRBJ2-2, with TRBD1 identical over 7 bases. Germline CDR1 reads LNHDA; CDR2 reads SQIVND (reference sequence). The CDR3 has 17 residues. V dropped 4 bases and J dropped 4; count of bases not matched to a gene: 12. The CDR3 nucleotides are TGTGCCAGTAGTAGCGACTTCACAGGGGAACCCACCGGGGAGCTGTTTTTT. It yields the protein CASSSDFTGEPTGELFF.

This clone was seen only a few times. This rearrangement joins TRBV6-5 to TRBJ2-5, with D perhaps being TRBD1 or TRBD2 (5 bases each). Germline V gene sequence: CDR1 MNHEY, CDR2 SVGAGI. The CDR3 has 15 residues. Trimming left V 7 bases short and J 5 bases short, with 20 bases between. The CDR3 region is CASKIISEGTETQYF. DNA of the CDR3: TGTGCCAGCAAAATCATTTCGGAAGGGACGGAGACCCAGTACTTC.

The rearrangement uses TRBV7-2 and TRBJ1-4; 10 bases line up with TRBD1. This CDR3 spans 15 amino acids. V shed 5 bases and J 8 bases; nucleotides not matched to a gene: 8. CDR1 is SGHTA, CDR2 FQGNSA, per germline. CDR3 sequence reads: CASSRDRGGLEKLFF. The CDR3 DNA reads as TGTGCCAGCAGCCGGGACAGGGGAGGCCTCGAAAAACTGTTTTTT. The variable domain in full, completed from reference TRBV7-2 and TRBJ1-4, reads GAGVSQSPSNKVTEKGKDVELRCDPISGHTALYWYRQSLGQGLEFLIYFQGNSAPDKSGLPSDRFSAERTGGSVSTLTIQRTQQEDSAVYLCASSRDRGGLEKLFFGSGTQLSVL.

This clone was observed a handful of times. CDR3 amino acids: CASSPAGTDGYTF. The CDR3 DNA reads TGTGCCAGCAGCCCGGCCGGGACAGATGGCTACACCTTC. The chain recombines TRBV7-3 with TRBJ1-2, with 7 bases fitting TRBD1. V dropped 5 bases and J dropped 6; count of bases not matched to a gene: 6. Germline V lookup: CDR1 SGHTA, CDR2 FQGTGA. The CDR3 runs to 13 residues.

J is TRBJ2-1 and V is TRBV27; no clear D gene. The length of the CDR3 is 13 residues. Per the germline V gene, CDR1 is MNHEY and CDR2 is SMNVEV (reference sequence). The ends were cut back, 3 bases at V and 10 bases at J, with 13 bases in the middle. CDR3 nucleotides: TGTGCCAGCAGTTTCAGGAATTCTAAAGAGCAGTTCTTC. Translation gives CASSFRNSKEQFF.

The genes are TRBV9 and TRBJ2-1; possible D gene TRBD2, 5 bases. Germline-derived CDR1 and CDR2 are SGDLS and YYNGEE. V lost 0 bases to trimming and J lost 5 bases, with 9 bases between them. This CDR3 is 14 amino acids long. CDR3 in amino acids: CASSVDPGNNEQFF. CDR3 bases: TGTGCCAGCAGCGTAGATCCCGGGAACAATGAGCAGTTCTTC.

The chain combines TRBV5-6 with TRBJ2-3; 7 bases line up with TRBD2. Germline-derived CDR1 and CDR2 are SGHDT and YYEEEE. The V gene end was trimmed by 2 bases and the J gene end by 1 base; junction bases not matched to a gene: 7. The CDR3 is made up of 16 amino acids. CDR3 nucleotide sequence: TGTGCCAGCAGCTTTGAGGGCGGGAGAGGCACAGATACGCAGTATTTT. Its translation is CASSFEGGRGTDTQYF.

This chain links TRBV19 with TRBJ1-1; D possibly corresponds to TRBD1 (6 bases). Trimming pared 5 bases from V and 5 bases from J, leaving 15 bases between. Germline V gives CDR1 LNHDA, CDR2 SQIVND (reference sequence). The CDR3 is 14 amino acids. CDR3 loop: CASSLHRVRTEAFF. The CDR3 bases are TGTGCCAGTAGTCTTCACAGGGTACGGACTGAAGCTTTCTTT.

The chain carries TRBV25-1 and TRBJ1-1; no clear D. Germline values: CDR1 MGHDK, CDR2 SYGVNS. This CDR3 comprises 12 residues. V gave up 2 bases and J gave up 4 bases, with 5 bases separating them. This CDR3 reads CASSEPGTEAFF. CDR3 nucleotides: TGTGCCAGCAGTGAACCGGGCACTGAAGCTTTCTTT.

V gene TRBV27 combines with J gene TRBJ2-2, with D possibly matching TRBD1 (6 bases). The CDR3 spans 15 residues. Trimming removed 3 bases at V and 5 bases at J, with 13 bases between. Germline CDR1 and CDR2: MNHEY and SMNVEV (reference sequence). CDR3 loop: CASSFAGVGTGELFF. Here the CDR3 DNA reads TGTGCCAGCAGTTTCGCAGGGGTGGGAACCGGGGAGCTGTTTTTT.

J is TRBJ2-1 and V is TRBV21-1; the table gives TRBD2 as D, unverified against the DNA. TRBV21-1 is deemed a pseudogene. The CDR3 is 16 residues long. In DNA, the CDR3 is TGTGCCAGCAGCAAAGTGCGACTAGCGCTTTACAATGAGCAGTTCTTC. This codes for CASSKVRLALYNEQFF.

The V and J genes are TRBV10-3 and TRBJ2-5; 8 bases fit TRBD1. The CDR3 totals 14 residues. After removal of 10 bases from V and 5 bases from J, the junction contained 12 bases not matched to a gene. In germline, CDR1 is ENHRY, CDR2 SYGVKD. CDR3 loop: CATTPGRGLETQYF. CDR3 DNA: TGTGCCACAACCCCGGGCAGGGGGCTGGAGACCCAGTACTTC.

J is TRBJ2-1 and V is TRBV7-9, with 7 bases lining up with TRBD1. Looked up from germline, CDR1 is SEHNR and CDR2 is FQNEAQ (reference sequence). The CDR3 has 14 residues. The V and J ends lost 7 bases and 7 bases, in that order; junction bases with no gene match: 10. The CDR3 spells CASTRRQGDNEQFF. For the CDR3, the DNA is TGTGCCAGCACCCGACGGCAGGGGGATAATGAGCAGTTCTTC.

This chain uses TRBV7-8 with TRBJ2-2; the D gene is possibly TRBD2 (6 bases). Trimming stripped 2 bases from V and 6 bases from J, with 19 bases between. Germline CDR1 and CDR2: SGHVS and FQNEAQ. This CDR3 comprises 17 residues. The CDR3 is CASSLTVGGLVAGELFF. In DNA form, the CDR3 reads TGTGCCAGCAGCTTAACTGTGGGAGGTTTGGTCGCCGGGGAGCTGTTTTTT. Drawing the rest from reference TRBV7-8 and TRBJ2-2, the complete variable domain is GAGVSQSPRYKVAKRGQDVALRCDPISGHVSLFWYQQALGQGPEFLTYFQNEAQLDKSGLPSDRFFAERPEGSVSTLKIQRTQQEDSAVYLCASSLTVGGLVAGELFFGEGSRLTVL.

J is TRBJ2-1 and V is TRBV7-6; TRBD2 agrees at 15 bases. This CDR3 is 17 amino acids long. Germline CDR1 is SGHVS and CDR2 is FNYEAQ. The junction had 6 bases not matched to a gene; V was cut back by 5 bases and J by 4 bases. Here the CDR3 DNA reads TGTGCCAGCAGCACAGGGACTAGCGGGAGGTTTTACAATGAGCAGTTCTTC. Amino acid sequence: CASSTGTSGRFYNEQFF.

In this sample, this clone turned up once. V and J are TRBV25-1 and TRBJ1-1; D gene uncertain. V was shortened by 5 bases and J by 1 base, with 11 bases between the two germline ends. In germline, CDR1 is MGHDK, CDR2 SYGVNS. CDR3 size: 14 residues. CDR3 amino acids: CASSTLGGNTEAFF. The CDR3 nucleotides read TGTGCCAGCAGTACCCTAGGAGGGAACACTGAAGCTTTCTTT.